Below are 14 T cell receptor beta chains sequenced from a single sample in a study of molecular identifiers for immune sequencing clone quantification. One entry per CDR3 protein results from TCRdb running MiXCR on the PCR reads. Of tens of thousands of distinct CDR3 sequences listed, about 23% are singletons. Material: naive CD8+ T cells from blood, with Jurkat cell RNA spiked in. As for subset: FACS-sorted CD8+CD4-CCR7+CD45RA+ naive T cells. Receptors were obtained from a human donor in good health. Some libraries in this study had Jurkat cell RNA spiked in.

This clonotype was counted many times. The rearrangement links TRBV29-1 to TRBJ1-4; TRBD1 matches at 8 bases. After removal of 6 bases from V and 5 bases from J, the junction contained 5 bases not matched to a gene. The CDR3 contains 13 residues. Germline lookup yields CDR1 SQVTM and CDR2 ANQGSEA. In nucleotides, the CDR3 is TGCAGCGTACCGACAGGGGTAAATGAAAAACTGTTTTTT. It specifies CSVPTGVNEKLFF.

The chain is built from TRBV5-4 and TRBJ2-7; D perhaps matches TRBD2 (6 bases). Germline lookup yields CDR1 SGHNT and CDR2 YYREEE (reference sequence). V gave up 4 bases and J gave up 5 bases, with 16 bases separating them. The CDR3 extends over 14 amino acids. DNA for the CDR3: TGTGCCAGCAGCCCGGGACTCCGGATGGACGAGCAGTACTTC. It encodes CASSPGLRMDEQYF.

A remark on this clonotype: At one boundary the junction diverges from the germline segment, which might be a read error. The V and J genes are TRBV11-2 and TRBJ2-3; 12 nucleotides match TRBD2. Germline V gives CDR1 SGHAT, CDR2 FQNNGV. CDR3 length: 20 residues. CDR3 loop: CTSSLSVTLTSGSLTDTQYF. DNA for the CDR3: TGTACCAGCAGCTTAAGCGTGACCCTGACTAGCGGGAGTTTGACAGATACGCAGTATTTT. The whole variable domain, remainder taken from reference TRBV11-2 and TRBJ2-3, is EAGVAQSPRYKIIEKRQSVAFWCNPISGHATLYWYQQILGQGPKLLIQFQNNGVVDDSQLPKDRFSAERLKGVDSTLKIQPAKLEDSAVYLCTSSLSVTLTSGSLTDTQYFGPGTRLTVL.

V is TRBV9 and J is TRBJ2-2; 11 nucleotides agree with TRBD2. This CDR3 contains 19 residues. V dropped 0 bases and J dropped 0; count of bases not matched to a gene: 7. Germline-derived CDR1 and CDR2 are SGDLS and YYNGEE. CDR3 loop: CASSVATSGSRPNTGELFF. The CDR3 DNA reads TGTGCCAGCAGCGTAGCTACTAGCGGGAGCCGACCGAACACCGGGGAGCTGTTTTTT.

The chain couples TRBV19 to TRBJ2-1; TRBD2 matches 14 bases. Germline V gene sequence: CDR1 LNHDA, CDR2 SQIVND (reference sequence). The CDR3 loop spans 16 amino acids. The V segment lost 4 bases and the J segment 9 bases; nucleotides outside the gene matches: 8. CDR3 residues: CASSTSGLAGVVEQFF. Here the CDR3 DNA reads TGTGCCAGTAGTACGTCGGGACTAGCGGGAGTGGTTGAGCAGTTCTTC.

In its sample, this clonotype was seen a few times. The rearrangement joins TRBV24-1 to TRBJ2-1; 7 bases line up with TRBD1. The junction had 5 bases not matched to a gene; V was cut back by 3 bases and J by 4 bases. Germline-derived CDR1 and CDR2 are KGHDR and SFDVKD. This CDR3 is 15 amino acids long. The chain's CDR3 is CATSDHRGVYNEQFF. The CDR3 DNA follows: TGTGCCACCAGTGATCACAGGGGTGTTTACAATGAGCAGTTCTTC.

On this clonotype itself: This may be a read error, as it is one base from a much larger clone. This CDR3 reads CASRVSPGAGNTIYF. In DNA form, the CDR3 reads TGTGCCAGCAGGGTATCCCCAGGGGCCGGAAACACCATATATTTT. The chain joins TRBV2 to TRBJ1-3; possibly TRBD1 for D (6 bases). With 6 bases removed from V and 4 bases from J, the gap between germline ends came to 16 bases. This CDR3 has 15 amino acids. Per germline, CDR1 SNHLY and CDR2 FYNNEI.

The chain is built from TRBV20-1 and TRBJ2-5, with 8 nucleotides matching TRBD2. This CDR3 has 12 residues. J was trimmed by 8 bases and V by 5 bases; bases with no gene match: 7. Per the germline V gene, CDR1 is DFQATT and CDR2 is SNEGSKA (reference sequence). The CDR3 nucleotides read TGCAGTGCTGCGGACGGGGGGGATACCCAGTACTTC. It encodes CSAADGGDTQYF.

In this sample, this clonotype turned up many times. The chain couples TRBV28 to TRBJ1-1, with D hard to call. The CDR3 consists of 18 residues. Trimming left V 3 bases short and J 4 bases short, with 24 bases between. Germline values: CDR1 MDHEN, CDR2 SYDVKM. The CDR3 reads CASSFGPAIVEAGTEAFF. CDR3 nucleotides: TGTGCCAGCAGTTTCGGTCCGGCCATTGTGGAGGCGGGCACTGAAGCTTTCTTT.

The CDR3 loop reads CASSSMGSSYNEQFF. The CDR3 DNA is TGTGCCAGCAGCTCAATGGGAAGCTCCTACAATGAGCAGTTCTTC. The J gene is TRBJ2-1, the V gene TRBV7-6; D call uncertain. The CDR3 extends over 15 amino acids. Germline V gene sequence: CDR1 SGHVS, CDR2 FNYEAQ. The ends were cut back, 4 bases at V and 0 bases at J, with 10 bases in the middle.

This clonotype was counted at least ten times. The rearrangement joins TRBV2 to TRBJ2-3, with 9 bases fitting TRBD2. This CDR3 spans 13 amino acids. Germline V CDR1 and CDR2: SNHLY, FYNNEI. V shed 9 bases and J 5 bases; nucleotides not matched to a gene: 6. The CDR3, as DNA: TGTGCCAGTTTTAGCGGGAGCGGAGATACGCAGTATTTT. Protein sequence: CASFSGSGDTQYF.

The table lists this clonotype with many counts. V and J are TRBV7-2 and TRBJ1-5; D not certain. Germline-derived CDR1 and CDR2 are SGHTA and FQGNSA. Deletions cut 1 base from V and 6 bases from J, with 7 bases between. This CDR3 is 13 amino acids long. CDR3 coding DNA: TGTGCCAGCAGCTTAGAAGGCGGTCAGCCCCAGCATTTT. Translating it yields CASSLEGGQPQHF.

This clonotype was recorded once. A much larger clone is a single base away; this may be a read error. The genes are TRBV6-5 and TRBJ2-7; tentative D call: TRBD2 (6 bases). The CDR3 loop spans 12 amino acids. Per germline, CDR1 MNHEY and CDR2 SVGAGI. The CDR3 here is CASSHSGAGQYF. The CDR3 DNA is TGTGCCAGCAGTCACTCGGGAGCCGGGCAGTACTTC.

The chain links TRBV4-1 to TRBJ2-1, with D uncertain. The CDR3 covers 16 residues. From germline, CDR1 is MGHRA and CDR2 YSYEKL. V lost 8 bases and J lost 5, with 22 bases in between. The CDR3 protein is CASGRLHGRYNNEQFF. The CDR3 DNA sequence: TGCGCCAGCGGCCGGCTGCATGGTCGCTACAACAATGAGCAGTTCTTC.